The 18 T cell receptor beta chains presented below share a single source sample, sequenced in a study of blood T cell repertoires in COVID-19. Method: immunoSEQ multiplex PCR; TCRdb's copy keeps in-frame clones and lacks some. Here the sample spans roughly 300,000 clones, 80% to 95% being singletons. The sample comprised PBMCs or T cells enriched from blood (not recorded which). The receptor source for this set is a woman between 25 and 40 years old who had recovered from COVID-19.

V usage is TRBV4-1 and J usage is TRBJ2-1, with 9 positions matching TRBD2. The V gene end was trimmed by 1 base and the J gene end by 4 bases; junction bases not matched to a gene: 5. Germline V gene sequence: CDR1 MGHRA, CDR2 YSYEKL. CDR3 length: 16 residues. CDR3 DNA sequence: TGCGCCAGCAGCCAAGGGCGGGGGGGGCGATACAATGAGCAGTTCTTC. It codes for CASSQGRGGRYNEQFF.

V usage is TRBV9 and J usage is TRBJ2-1, with D possibly TRBD1 on 6 matching bases. Germline CDR1 and CDR2: SGDLS and YYNGEE. V was trimmed by 3 bases and J by 12 bases, leaving 25 bases between them. CDR3 size: 16 residues. CDR3 coding DNA: TGTGCCAGCAGCGCCAGAGTACAGGGACGGGGCAATAGGCAGTTCTTC. Its protein product is CASSARVQGRGNRQFF.

The chain is built from TRBV5-6 and TRBJ1-1, with D unclear. The CDR3 runs 13 residues. Germline V lookup: CDR1 SGHDT, CDR2 YYEEEE. V was pared by 0 bases and J by 5 bases, with 8 bases between. Written as DNA, the CDR3 is TGTGCCAGCAGCTTGGGGGCATGGACTGAAGCTTTCTTT. This gives the protein CASSLGAWTEAFF.

The rearrangement joins TRBV5-6 to TRBJ2-7, with D perhaps matching TRBD1 (6 bases). The germline V gene encodes CDR1 SGHDT and CDR2 YYEEEE. The germline V and J ends were trimmed by 0 bases and 6 bases, with 19 bases remaining between them. The CDR3 length is 16 residues. The CDR3 loop is CASSLAPGDPPTEQYF. The CDR3 DNA reads TGTGCCAGCAGCTTGGCCCCAGGGGACCCACCGACCGAGCAGTACTTC.

The chain combines TRBV6-5 with TRBJ2-3, with D perhaps matching TRBD2 (5 bases). CDR1 is MNHEY, CDR2 SVGAGI, per germline. CDR3 size: 16 residues. V was shortened by 1 base and J by 0 bases, with 11 bases between the two germline ends. This chain's CDR3 is CASSYFPGTSTDTQYF. CDR3 nucleotide sequence: TGTGCCAGCAGTTACTTTCCGGGAACTAGCACAGATACGCAGTATTTT.

This chain connects TRBV2 to TRBJ1-3; 7 positions agree with TRBD1. Germline V lookup: CDR1 SNHLY, CDR2 FYNNEI. CDR3 length: 16 residues. V shed 6 bases, J shed 0 bases, and the junction held 8 bases outside the gene matches. CDR3 residues: CASSEDRRSSGNTIYF. In DNA form, the CDR3 reads TGTGCCAGCAGCGAGGACAGGAGAAGCTCTGGAAACACCATATATTTT.

This chain connects TRBV18 to TRBJ1-4; tentatively, D is TRBD1 (6 bases). Between the trimmed V and J ends, which lost 4 bases and 4 bases, there was a span of 19 bases. The CDR3 is 17 amino acids. Germline V lookup: CDR1 KGHSH, CDR2 LQKENI. The CDR3: CASSRLPGQPYNEKLFF. Written as DNA, the CDR3 is TGTGCCAGCTCACGACTTCCTGGACAGCCTTATAATGAAAAACTGTTTTTT.

The chain carries TRBV5-1 and TRBJ2-3, with D hard to call. The CDR3 spans 15 residues. Deletions cut 0 bases from V and 0 bases from J, with 8 bases between. CDR1 and CDR2 from the germline V gene are SGHRS and YFSETQ. CDR3 sequence reads: CASSLDVSSTDTQYF. Written as DNA, the CDR3 is TGCGCCAGCAGCTTGGACGTGAGTAGCACAGATACGCAGTATTTT.

The chain joins TRBV11-3 to TRBJ2-1, with 13 bases aligning to TRBD2. CDR3 length equals 16 residues. Germline CDR1 SGHNT, CDR2 YENEEA. V lost 3 bases to trimming and J lost 6 bases; unmatched junction nucleotides: 5. The CDR3 reads CASSFTRTSGGNEQFF. CDR3 nucleotides: TGTGCCAGCAGCTTCACCCGGACTAGCGGGGGCAATGAGCAGTTCTTC.

V gene TRBV21-1 combines with J gene TRBJ1-2; the table assigns TRBD1, which was not confirmed against the DNA. TRBV21-1 is noted as a pseudogene. The CDR3 length is 14 residues. CDR3 nucleotide sequence: TGTGCCAGCAGCAGCCGGGACAGTAACTATGGCTACACCTTC. Protein sequence: CASSSRDSNYGYTF.

The table lists this clone with a few counts. The CDR3 sequence is CASSGTGDNNEKLFF. In DNA, the CDR3 is TGTGCCAGCAGCGGCACAGGGGACAATAATGAAAAACTGTTTTTT. V usage is TRBV5-4 and J usage is TRBJ1-4; 7 bases line up with TRBD1. Germline V gene lookup returns CDR1 SGHNT and CDR2 YYREEE (reference sequence). CDR3 size: 15 residues. After removal of 4 bases from V and 4 bases from J, the junction contained 7 bases not matched to a gene.

The chain is built from TRBV6-5 and TRBJ2-2; D possibly corresponds to TRBD1 (6 bases). This CDR3 contains 14 residues. Trimming shortened V by 8 bases and J by 0 bases, and 10 bases separated the two germline ends. Looked up from germline, CDR1 is MNHEY and CDR2 is SVGAGI. The CDR3 DNA reads as TGTGCCAGCCGAGGGGGAACGAACACCGGGGAGCTGTTTTTT. This encodes CASRGGTNTGELFF.

This sequence joins TRBV2 and TRBJ1-5; a possible D gene is TRBD1 (6 bases). Trimming cost V 6 bases and J 2 bases, with 11 bases left between them. The CDR3 has 14 residues. Germline CDR1 reads SNHLY; CDR2 reads FYNNEI. CDR3 loop: CASREQGGNQPQHF. CDR3 nucleotide sequence: TGTGCCAGCAGGGAACAGGGCGGCAATCAGCCCCAGCATTTT. Drawing the rest from reference TRBV2 and TRBJ1-5, the complete variable domain is EPEVTQTPSHQVTQMGQEVILRCVPISNHLYFYWYRQILGQKVEFLVSFYNNEISEKSEIFDDQFSVERPDGSNFTLKIRSTKLEDSAMYFCASREQGGNQPQHFGDGTRLSIL.

This chain uses TRBV28 with TRBJ1-2; the D gene is possibly TRBD1 (5 bases). V was pared by 5 bases and J by 5 bases, with 9 bases between. Germline-derived CDR1 and CDR2 are MDHEN and SYDVKM. The CDR3 spans 12 residues. CDR3 residues: CASSPQAYGYTF. CDR3 coding DNA: TGTGCCAGCAGTCCACAGGCTTATGGCTACACCTTC.

This chain uses TRBV4-3 with TRBJ2-3; 8 nucleotides align to TRBD2. J was trimmed by 2 bases and V by 0 bases; bases with no gene match: 10. The CDR3 contains 18 residues. CDR1 is LGHNA and CDR2 is YSLEER in the germline V gene. CDR3 nucleotide sequence: TGCGCCAGCAGCCAAGATAACGTGGCGGGAGGATACACAGATACGCAGTATTTT. Its translation: CASSQDNVAGGYTDTQYF.

The V and J genes are TRBV4-1 and TRBJ1-2, with D hard to call. The V gene lost 0 bases and the J gene lost 4 bases, with 15 bases spanning the gap. The length of the CDR3 is 16 residues. From germline, CDR1 is MGHRA and CDR2 YSYEKL. CDR3 loop: CASSQEPGFQAYGYTF. CDR3 DNA sequence: TGCGCCAGCAGCCAAGAACCGGGATTCCAAGCCTATGGCTACACCTTC.

The J gene is TRBJ1-1, the V gene TRBV3-1 (or the pseudogene TRBV3-2); 7 bases map to TRBD1. The V gene's germline CDR1 is LGHDT and CDR2 YNNKEL (reference sequence). There are 15 residues in the CDR3. Germline trimming cut 4 bases from V and 1 base from J; bases unmatched to any gene: 6. This CDR3 is CASSRDRAGNTEAFF. CDR3 DNA sequence: TGTGCCAGCAGCCGCGACAGGGCGGGGAACACTGAAGCTTTCTTT.

The chain has TRBV4-1 and TRBJ1-6; D is unresolved. CDR1 is MGHRA, CDR2 YSYEKL, per germline. This CDR3 contains 16 residues. The ends were cut back, 4 bases at V and 5 bases at J, with 15 bases in the middle. The CDR3 nucleotides are TGCGCCAGCAGCCCCGGGATCCATGAAAATAATTCACCCCTCCACTTT. Translated, it gives CASSPGIHENNSPLHF.